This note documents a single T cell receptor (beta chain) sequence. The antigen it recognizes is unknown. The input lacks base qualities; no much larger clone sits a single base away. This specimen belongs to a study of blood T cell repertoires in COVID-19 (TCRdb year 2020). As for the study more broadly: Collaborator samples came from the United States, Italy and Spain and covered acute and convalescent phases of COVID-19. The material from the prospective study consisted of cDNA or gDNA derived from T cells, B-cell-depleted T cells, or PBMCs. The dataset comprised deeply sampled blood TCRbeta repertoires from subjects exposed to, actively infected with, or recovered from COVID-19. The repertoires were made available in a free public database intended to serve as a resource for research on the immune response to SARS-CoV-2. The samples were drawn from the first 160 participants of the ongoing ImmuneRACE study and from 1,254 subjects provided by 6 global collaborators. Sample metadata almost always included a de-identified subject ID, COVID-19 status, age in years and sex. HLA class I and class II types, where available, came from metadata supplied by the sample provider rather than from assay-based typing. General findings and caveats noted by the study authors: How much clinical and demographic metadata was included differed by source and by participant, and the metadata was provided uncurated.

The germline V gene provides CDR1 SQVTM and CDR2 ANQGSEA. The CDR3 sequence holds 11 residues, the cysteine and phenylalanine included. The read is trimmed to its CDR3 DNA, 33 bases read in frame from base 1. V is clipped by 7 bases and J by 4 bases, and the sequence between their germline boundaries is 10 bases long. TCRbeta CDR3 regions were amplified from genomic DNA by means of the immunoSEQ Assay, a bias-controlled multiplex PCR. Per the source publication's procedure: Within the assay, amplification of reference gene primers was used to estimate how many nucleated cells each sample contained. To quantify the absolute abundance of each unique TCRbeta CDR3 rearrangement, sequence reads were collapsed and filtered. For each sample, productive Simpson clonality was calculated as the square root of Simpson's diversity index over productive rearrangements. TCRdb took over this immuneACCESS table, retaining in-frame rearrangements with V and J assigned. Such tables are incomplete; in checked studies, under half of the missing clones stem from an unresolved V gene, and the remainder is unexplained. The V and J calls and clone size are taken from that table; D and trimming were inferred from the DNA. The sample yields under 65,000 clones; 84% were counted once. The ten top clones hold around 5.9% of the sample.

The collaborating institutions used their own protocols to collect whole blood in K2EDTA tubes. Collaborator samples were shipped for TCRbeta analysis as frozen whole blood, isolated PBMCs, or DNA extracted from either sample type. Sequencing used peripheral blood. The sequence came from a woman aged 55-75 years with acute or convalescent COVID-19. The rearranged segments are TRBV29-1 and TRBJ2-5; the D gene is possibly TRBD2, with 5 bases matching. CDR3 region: CSAGERETQYF. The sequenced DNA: TGCAGCGCCGGGGAAAGAGAGACCCAGTACTTC.